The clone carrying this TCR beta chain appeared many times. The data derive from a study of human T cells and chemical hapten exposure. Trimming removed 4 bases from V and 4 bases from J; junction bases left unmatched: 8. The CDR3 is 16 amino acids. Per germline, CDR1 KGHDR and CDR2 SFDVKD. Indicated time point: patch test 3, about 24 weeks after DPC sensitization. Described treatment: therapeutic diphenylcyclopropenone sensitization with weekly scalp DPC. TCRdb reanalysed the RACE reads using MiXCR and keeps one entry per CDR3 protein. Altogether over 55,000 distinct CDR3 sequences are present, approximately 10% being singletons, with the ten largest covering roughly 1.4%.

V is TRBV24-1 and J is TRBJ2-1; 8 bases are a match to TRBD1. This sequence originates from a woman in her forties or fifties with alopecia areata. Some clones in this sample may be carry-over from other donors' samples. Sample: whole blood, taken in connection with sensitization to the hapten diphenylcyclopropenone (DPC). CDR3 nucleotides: TGTGCCACCAGTGAGTCTGGACAGGGCCGATACAATGAGCAGTTCTTC. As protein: CATSESGQGRYNEQFF.